This T cell receptor beta chain is from a study of glioma-infiltrating T cells. Using RNA template, CDR3s of TCR alpha and beta were amplified with iRepertoire arm-PCR. One-step reverse transcription and amplification started from around 100-400 ng of tissue mRNA or PBMC total RNA. TCRdb recomputed calls from the multiplex PCR reads with MiXCR, one row per CDR3 protein. Of around 170,000 distinct CDR3 sequences in the sample, around 40% were seen once. Study-level points and caveats: Very few CDR3 sequences were shared between tissue and blood. Above-expected tissue-blood divergence occurred in all gliomas, most in low-grade ones.

This CDR3 region has 17 residues. Losses at the gene ends were 4 bases for V and 2 bases for J; bases not matched to a gene: 10. CDR1 and CDR2 from the germline V gene are MNHNS and SASEGT. On this clonotype: The antigen is not known.

This clonotype was sampled from a human donor with low-grade glioma or glioblastoma, undergoing nonglioma brain surgery, or in good health (not recorded which). Sequences were obtained from glioma tissue, nonneoplastic brain tissue, or PBMCs (not recorded which). The V gene is TRBV6-1, the J gene TRBJ2-3, with 9 bases fitting TRBD2. CDR3 bases: TGTGCCAGCAGTGTCGGGCTAGCGGGATTGTTCACAGATACGCAGTATTTT. Translation: CASSVGLAGLFTDTQYF.